This TCR beta chain was identified during a study of cytomegalovirus exposure and HLA in healthy donors. Study-level background: The roughly 130 validation repertoires used the same platform as the roughly 670 first-cohort repertoires (as reported by a later analysis).

V was shortened by 3 bases and J by 6 bases, with 9 bases between the two germline ends. Germline V gene sequence: CDR1 MNHNY, CDR2 SVGAGI (reference sequence). The CDR3 is made up of 12 amino acids. Study-level findings and limits: As confirmed in vitro, a few CMV-associated chains were specific for CMV antigens.

For this clone: Its antigen remains unknown.

Method: immunoSEQ multiplex PCR; TCRdb's copy keeps in-frame clones and lacks some. Among 70,000 to 75,000 clones listed, 94% were seen once. The chain couples TRBV6-6 to TRBJ2-7, with TRBD2 as a possible D gene (6 bases). Input material: PBMCs. This sequence was found in a woman aged 18 to 35 in good health and CMV-seropositive. The chain's CDR3 is CASSYNGGEQYF. The CDR3 coding sequence is TGTGCCAGCAGTTATAACGGGGGCGAGCAGTACTTC.